This T cell receptor beta chain was found in a study of T-cell memory formation after mild COVID-19. The CDR3 has 14 amino acids. V was clipped by 5 bases and J by 0 bases; unmatched bases: 3. The germline V gene has CDR1 ENHRY and CDR2 SYGVKD. TCRdb recomputed calls from the 5' RACE reads with MiXCR, one row per CDR3 protein. The table records roughly 350,000 distinct CDR3 sequences, over 20% of them present only once. This clonotype was detected many times. The antigen remains unidentified. General study points: Clones that got smaller from day 15 to 85 had even CD4/CD8, while clones growing later tipped toward CD4+. Pre-infection memory already had some responding clones, implying cross-reactive memory joined.

The rearrangement links TRBV10-3 to TRBJ1-2, with 7 bases that match TRBD1. The sequenced material came from PBMCs or a T cell subset sorted from them (not recorded which). The clonotype was recovered from an adult woman who had mild COVID-19 (a few samples of this study predate the infection). Cell type and time point are not known. CDR3 DNA sequence: TGTGCCATCAGTAGGGACAGCACTAACTATGGCTACACCTTC. Translating it yields CAISRDSTNYGYTF.